This T cell receptor (beta chain) was sequenced for a study of blood T cell repertoires in COVID-19 (dated by TCRdb to 2019 to 2021). As for the study more broadly: Samples covering the acute and convalescent phases of COVID-19 were provided by collaborators in the United States, Italy and Spain. Nearly every sample came with metadata listing a de-identified subject ID, COVID-19 status, age in years and sex. Samples were obtained from the ongoing ImmuneRACE study (first 160 participants) and from over a thousand subjects provided by 6 global collaborators. The dataset comprised deeply sampled blood TCRbeta repertoires from subjects exposed to, actively infected with, or recovered from COVID-19. The material from the prospective study consisted of cDNA or gDNA derived from T cells, B-cell-depleted T cells, or PBMCs. Where HLA class I and class II types were available, the types were taken from metadata supplied by the sample provider, not from assay-based typing. The repertoires were released in a freely available public database meant as a resource for research on the immune response to SARS-CoV-2. On the study overall, not on this receptor specifically: How much clinical and demographic metadata was included differed by source and by participant, and the metadata was provided uncurated.

Remarks on this clone: No cognate antigen has been identified for it. Per-nucleotide qualities are absent, and no much larger clonotype sits a single base away.

TCRbeta CDR3 regions were amplified from genomic DNA using the immunoSEQ Assay, a bias-controlled multiplex PCR. Under the source paper's analysis protocol: Nucleated cell counts per sample were estimated from amplification of reference gene primers within the assay. To quantify the absolute abundance of each unique TCRbeta CDR3 rearrangement, sequence reads were collapsed and filtered. For each sample, productive Simpson clonality was calculated as the square root of Simpson's diversity index over productive rearrangements. TCRdb limited this immuneACCESS table to in-frame rearrangements with V and J called. A share of clones is missing; checked studies link under half to unresolved V genes, and the rest is unexplained. V, J and clone size reflect that table, while D and trimming were determined from the DNA. This sample lists 140,000 to 150,000 clones; around four fifths were detected once. The top ten clones comprise roughly 6.2% of the sample.

The CDR3, cysteine through phenylalanine, is 13 amino acids long. Of all the DNA, just the CDR3 is kept, 39 bases in frame from base 1. V and J are truncated by 11 bases and 8 bases respectively, leaving an intervening sequence of 16 bases. Via the germline V gene, CDR1 is MNHEY and CDR2 SVGAGI. Enrolling through a virtual design, the prospective study's participants ranged in age from roughly 18 to 95 years and lived across about two dozen United States geographic areas. In the prospective study, participants were assigned to cohorts based on the clinical history participants reported in a screening survey and a study questionnaire. Recovered participants in ImmuneRACE Cohort 3 were defined by two consecutive negative NP/OP PCR tests, clearance by a healthcare professional, or resolution of symptoms. In the prospective study, mobile phlebotomists collected whole blood, serum and a nasopharyngeal or oropharyngeal swab from each participant. Over a roughly 2-month period, participants in the prospective study had the option of providing additional blood draws and questionnaires. Before DNA extraction, prospective study blood samples were shipped either frozen or at room temperature.

Sequenced sample: PBMCs or T cells enriched from blood (not recorded which). The sequence came from a woman in her thirties or forties who had recovered from COVID-19. The chain is made from TRBV6-5 and TRBJ1-6; TRBD1 is possibly the D segment (6 matching bases). The base sequence is TGTGCCGCCCAAGGGGGTATTGATTCACCCCTCCACTTT. It translates to CAAQGGIDSPLHF.